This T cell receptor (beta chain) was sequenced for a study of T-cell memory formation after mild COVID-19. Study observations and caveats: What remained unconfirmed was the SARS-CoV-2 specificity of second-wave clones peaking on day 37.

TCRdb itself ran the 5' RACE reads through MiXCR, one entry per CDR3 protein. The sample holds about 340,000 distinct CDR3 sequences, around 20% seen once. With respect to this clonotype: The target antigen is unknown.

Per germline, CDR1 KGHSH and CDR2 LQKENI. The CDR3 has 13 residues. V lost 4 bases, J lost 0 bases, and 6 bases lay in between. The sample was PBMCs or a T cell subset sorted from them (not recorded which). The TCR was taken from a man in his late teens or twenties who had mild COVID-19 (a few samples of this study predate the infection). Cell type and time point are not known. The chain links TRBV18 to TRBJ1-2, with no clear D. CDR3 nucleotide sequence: TGTGCCAGCTCACAGGAAGCTAACTATGGCTACACCTTC. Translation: CASSQEANYGYTF.